Reported below is one T cell receptor (beta chain). The antigen is unknown. The repertoire was sequenced with immunoSEQ multiplex PCR; TCRdb's copy has only in-frame clones and lacks some. The sample includes about 140,000 clones, roughly nine tenths seen only once; the top ten take roughly 7.1%. This entry belongs to a study of T cell responses to AZD1222 COVID-19 vaccine. The germline CDR1 and CDR2 sequences are MDHEN and SYDVKM. With 9 bases removed from V and 2 bases from J, the gap between germline ends came to 13 bases. The length of the CDR3 is 13 residues. Study-wide points: When two AZD1222 doses had been given, Spike-specific TCR breadth and depth rose. Clonal diversity was possibly underestimated, and the donors were mostly white British, with more females.

The chain combines TRBV28 with TRBJ2-5; D is perhaps TRBD2 (7 bases). The TCR sequence derives from an adult who received the MenACWY meningococcal vaccine as a control. The source material was peripheral blood, sampled 28 days after the second dose of the MenACWY control vaccine. CDR3 nucleotide sequence: TGTGCCAGTATAGGGGGGGGTCAAGAGACCCAGTACTTC. Translating gives CASIGGGQETQYF.